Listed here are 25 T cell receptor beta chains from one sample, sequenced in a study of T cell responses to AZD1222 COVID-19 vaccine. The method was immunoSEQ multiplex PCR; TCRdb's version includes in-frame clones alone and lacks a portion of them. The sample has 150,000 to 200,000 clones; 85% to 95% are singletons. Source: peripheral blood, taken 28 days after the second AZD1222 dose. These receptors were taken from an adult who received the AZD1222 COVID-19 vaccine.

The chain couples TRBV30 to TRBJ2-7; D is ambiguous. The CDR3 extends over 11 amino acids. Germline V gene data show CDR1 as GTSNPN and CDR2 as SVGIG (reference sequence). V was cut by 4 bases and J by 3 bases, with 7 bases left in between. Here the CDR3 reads CAWNKGYEQYF. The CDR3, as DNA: TGTGCCTGGAATAAGGGCTACGAGCAGTACTTC.

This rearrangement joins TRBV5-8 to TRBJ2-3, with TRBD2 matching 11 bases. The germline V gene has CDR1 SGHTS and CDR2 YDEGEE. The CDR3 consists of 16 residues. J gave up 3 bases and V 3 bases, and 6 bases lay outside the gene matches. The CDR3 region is CASSYTGTSGTDTQYF. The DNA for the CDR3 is TGTGCCAGCAGCTATACCGGGACTAGCGGTACAGATACGCAGTATTTT. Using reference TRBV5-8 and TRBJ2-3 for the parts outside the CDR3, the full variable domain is EAGVTQSPTHLIKTRGQQATLRCSPISGHTSVYWYQQALGLGLQFLLWYDEGEERNRGNFPPRFSGRQFPNYSSELNVNALELEDSALYLCASSYTGTSGTDTQYFGPGTRLTVL.

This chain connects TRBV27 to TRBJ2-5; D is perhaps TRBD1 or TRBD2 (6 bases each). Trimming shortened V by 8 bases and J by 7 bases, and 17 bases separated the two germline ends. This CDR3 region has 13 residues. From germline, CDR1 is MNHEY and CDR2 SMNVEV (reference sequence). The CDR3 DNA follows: TGTGCCAGCTCTGTGGGGGGCTCGCGGACCCAGTACTTC. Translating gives CASSVGGSRTQYF.

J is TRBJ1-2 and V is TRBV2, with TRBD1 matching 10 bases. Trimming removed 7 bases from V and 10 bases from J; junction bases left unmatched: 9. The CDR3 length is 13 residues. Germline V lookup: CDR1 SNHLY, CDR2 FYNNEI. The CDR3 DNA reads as TGTGCCAGCAACCAGGGACAGGGGCTGTTCTACACCTTC. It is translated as CASNQGQGLFYTF.

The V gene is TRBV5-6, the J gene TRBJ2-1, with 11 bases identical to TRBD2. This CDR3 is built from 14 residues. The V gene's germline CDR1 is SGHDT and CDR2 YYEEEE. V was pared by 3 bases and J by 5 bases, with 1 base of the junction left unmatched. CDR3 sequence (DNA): TGTGCCAGCAGCTGGGGACTAGCGGACAATGAGCAGTTCTTC. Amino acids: CASSWGLADNEQFF.

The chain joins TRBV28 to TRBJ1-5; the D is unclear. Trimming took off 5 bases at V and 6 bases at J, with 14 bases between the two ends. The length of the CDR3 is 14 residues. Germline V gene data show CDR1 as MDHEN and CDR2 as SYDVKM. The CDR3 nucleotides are TGTGCCAGCAGTGGTGGTCCGGGTGGTCAGCCCCAGCATTTT. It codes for CASSGGPGGQPQHF. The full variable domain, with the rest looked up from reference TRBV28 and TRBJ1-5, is DVKVTQSSRYLVKRTGEKVFLECVQDMDHENMFWYRQDPGLGLRLIYFSYDVKMKEKGDIPEGYSVSREKKERFSLILESASTNQTSMYLCASSGGPGGQPQHFGDGTRLSIL.

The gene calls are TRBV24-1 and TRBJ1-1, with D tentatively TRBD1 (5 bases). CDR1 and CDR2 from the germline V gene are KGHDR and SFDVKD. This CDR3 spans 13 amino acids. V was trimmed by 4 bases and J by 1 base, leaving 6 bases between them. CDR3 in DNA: TGTGCCACCAGTGACGGACAGAACACTGAAGCTTTCTTT. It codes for CATSDGQNTEAFF.

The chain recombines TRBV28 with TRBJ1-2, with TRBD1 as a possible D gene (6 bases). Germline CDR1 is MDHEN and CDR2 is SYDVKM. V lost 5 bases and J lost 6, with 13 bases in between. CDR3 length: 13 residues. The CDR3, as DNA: TGTGCCAGCAGTCCGCCCAGGGGCGATGGCTACACCTTC. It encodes CASSPPRGDGYTF.

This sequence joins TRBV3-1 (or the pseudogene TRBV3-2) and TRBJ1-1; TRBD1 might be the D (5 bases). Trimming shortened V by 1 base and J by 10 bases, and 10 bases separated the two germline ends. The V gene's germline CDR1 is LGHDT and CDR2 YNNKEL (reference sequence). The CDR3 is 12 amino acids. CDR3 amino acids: CASSQGVGVAFF. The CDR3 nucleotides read TGTGCCAGCAGCCAAGGGGTAGGGGTAGCTTTCTTT.

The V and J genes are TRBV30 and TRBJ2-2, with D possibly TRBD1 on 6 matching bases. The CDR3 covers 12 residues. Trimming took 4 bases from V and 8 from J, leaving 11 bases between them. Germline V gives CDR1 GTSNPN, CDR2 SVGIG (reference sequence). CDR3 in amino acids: CAWNTGKGELFF. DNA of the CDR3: TGTGCCTGGAACACAGGGAAAGGGGAGCTGTTTTTT.

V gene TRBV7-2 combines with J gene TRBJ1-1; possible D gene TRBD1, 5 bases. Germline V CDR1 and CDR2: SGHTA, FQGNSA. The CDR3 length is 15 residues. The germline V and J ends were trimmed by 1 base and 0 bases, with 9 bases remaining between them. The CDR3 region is CASSLGQLLNTEAFF. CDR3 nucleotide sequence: TGTGCCAGCAGCTTAGGACAGCTTCTGAACACTGAAGCTTTCTTT. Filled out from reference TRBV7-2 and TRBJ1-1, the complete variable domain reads GAGVSQSPSNKVTEKGKDVELRCDPISGHTALYWYRQSLGQGLEFLIYFQGNSAPDKSGLPSDRFSAERTGGSVSTLTIQRTQQEDSAVYLCASSLGQLLNTEAFFGQGTRLTVV.

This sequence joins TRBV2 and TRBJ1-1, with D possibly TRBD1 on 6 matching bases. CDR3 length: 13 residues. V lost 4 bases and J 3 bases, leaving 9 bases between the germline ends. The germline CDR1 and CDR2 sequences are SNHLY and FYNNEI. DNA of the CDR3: TGTGCCAGCAGTGGGACAGTGGACACTGAAGCTTTCTTT. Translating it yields CASSGTVDTEAFF.

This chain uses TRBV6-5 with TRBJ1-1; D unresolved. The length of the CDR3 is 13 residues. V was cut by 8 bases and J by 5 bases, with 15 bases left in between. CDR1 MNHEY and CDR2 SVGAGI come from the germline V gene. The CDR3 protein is CASGRIGSTEAFF. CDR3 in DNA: TGTGCCAGCGGGAGGATCGGGTCTACTGAAGCTTTCTTT.

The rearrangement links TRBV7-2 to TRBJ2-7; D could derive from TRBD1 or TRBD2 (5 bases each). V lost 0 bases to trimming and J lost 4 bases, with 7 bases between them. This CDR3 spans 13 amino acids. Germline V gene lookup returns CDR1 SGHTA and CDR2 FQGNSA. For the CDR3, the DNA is TGTGCCAGCAGCTTAGCGTGGGGGTACGAGCAGTACTTC. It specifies CASSLAWGYEQYF.

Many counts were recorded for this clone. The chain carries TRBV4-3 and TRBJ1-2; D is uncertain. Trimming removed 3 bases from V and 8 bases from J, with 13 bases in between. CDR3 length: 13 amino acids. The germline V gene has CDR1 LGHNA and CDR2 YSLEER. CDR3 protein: CASSHNPAGGYTF. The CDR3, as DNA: TGCGCCAGCAGCCACAACCCGGCGGGGGGCTACACCTTC.

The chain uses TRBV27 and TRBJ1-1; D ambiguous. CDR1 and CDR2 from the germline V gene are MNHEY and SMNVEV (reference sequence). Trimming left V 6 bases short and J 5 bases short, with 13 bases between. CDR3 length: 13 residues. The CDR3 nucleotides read TGTGCCAGCAGGCGAGGGCTCCAGACTGAAGCTTTCTTT. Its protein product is CASRRGLQTEAFF.

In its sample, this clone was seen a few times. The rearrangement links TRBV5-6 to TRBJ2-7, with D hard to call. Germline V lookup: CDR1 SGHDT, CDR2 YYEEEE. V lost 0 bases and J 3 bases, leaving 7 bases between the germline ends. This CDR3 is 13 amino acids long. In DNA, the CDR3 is TGTGCCAGCAGCTTGGGGGATTTCTACGAGCAGTACTTC. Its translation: CASSLGDFYEQYF.

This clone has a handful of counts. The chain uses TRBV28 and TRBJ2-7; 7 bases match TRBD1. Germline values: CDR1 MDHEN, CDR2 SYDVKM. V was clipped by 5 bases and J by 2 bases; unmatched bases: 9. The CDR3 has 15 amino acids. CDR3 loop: CASSGPGDRTYEQYF. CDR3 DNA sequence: TGTGCCAGCAGTGGGCCCGGGGACAGAACCTACGAGCAGTACTTC. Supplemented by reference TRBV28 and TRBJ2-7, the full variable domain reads DVKVTQSSRYLVKRTGEKVFLECVQDMDHENMFWYRQDPGLGLRLIYFSYDVKMKEKGDIPEGYSVSREKKERFSLILESASTNQTSMYLCASSGPGDRTYEQYFGPGTRLTVT.

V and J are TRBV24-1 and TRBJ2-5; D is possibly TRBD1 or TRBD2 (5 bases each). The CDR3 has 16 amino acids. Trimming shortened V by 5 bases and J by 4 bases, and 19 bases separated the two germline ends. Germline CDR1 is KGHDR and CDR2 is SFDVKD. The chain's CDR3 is CATSVGPRDRRETQYF. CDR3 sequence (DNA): TGTGCCACCAGTGTCGGGCCCCGGGACCGGAGAGAGACCCAGTACTTC.

The CDR3 DNA follows: TGTGCCAGCATCCCCGGGGGGCTTTACACCGGGGAGCTGTTTTTT. Its protein is CASIPGGLYTGELFF. This chain joins TRBV5-6 and TRBJ2-2; a possible D gene is TRBD2 (7 bases). V was trimmed by 6 bases and J by 3 bases, leaving 15 bases between them. Germline CDR1 SGHDT, CDR2 YYEEEE. The CDR3 is 15 amino acids.

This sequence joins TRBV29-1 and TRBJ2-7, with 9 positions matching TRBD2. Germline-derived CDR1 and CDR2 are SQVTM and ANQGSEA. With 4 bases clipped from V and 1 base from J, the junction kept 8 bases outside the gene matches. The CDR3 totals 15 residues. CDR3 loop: CSVAGGREYSYEQYF. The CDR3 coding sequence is TGCAGCGTTGCGGGCGGGAGGGAGTATTCCTACGAGCAGTACTTC.

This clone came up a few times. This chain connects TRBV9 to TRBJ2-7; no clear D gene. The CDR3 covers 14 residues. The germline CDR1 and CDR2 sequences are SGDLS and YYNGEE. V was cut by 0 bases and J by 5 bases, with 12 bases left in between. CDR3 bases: TGTGCCAGCAGCGTAGGGGTGGGTGCCGACGAGCAGTACTTC. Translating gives CASSVGVGADEQYF.

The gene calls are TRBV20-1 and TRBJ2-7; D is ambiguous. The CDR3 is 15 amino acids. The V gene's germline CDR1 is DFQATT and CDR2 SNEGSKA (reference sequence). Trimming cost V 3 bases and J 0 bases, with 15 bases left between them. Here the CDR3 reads CSASIVPRGSYEQYF. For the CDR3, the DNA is TGCAGTGCTAGTATCGTCCCTCGAGGCTCCTACGAGCAGTACTTC.

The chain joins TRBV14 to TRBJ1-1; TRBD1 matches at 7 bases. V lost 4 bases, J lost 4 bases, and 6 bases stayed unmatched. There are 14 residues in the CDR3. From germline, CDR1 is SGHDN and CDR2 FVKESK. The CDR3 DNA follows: TGTGCCAGCAGCCGGACAGGTGGGGGCACTGAAGCTTTCTTT. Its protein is CASSRTGGGTEAFF.

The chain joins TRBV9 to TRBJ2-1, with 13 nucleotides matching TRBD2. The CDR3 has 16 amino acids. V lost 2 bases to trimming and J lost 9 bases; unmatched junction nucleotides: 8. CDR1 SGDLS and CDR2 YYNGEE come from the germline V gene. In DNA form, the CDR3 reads TGTGCCAGCAGCGTGGAAGGACTAGCGGGAGCCGGTGAGCAGTTCTTC. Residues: CASSVEGLAGAGEQFF.